Here is one T cell receptor beta chain with its context. Its antigen is unidentified. The table came from immunoSEQ multiplex PCR; TCRdb's copy has only in-frame clones and leaves some out. The data hold some 16,000 clones, with roughly 76% observed a single time. This entry is derived from a study of CD4+ T cells in melanoma. In germline, CDR1 is MNHEY, CDR2 SVGAGI. The CDR3 spans 15 residues. The V segment lost 1 base and the J segment 0 bases; nucleotides outside the gene matches: 0. Study conclusions and caveats: CD8+ T cell, macrophage and B cell function reportedly correlated with neoantigen-specific CD4+ T cells. In melanoma, neoantigen-specific CD4+ T cells reportedly differed in differentiation state.

Sequencing was done on a sample of cells from a culture (not recorded whether cultured in vitro). This clonotype was obtained from a human donor with melanoma. V is TRBV6-5 and J is TRBJ1-3; TRBD1 agrees at 7 bases. CDR3 nucleotides: TGTGCCAGCAGTTACTACAGGGGCTCTGGAAACACCATATATTTT. Protein product: CASSYYRGSGNTIYF.